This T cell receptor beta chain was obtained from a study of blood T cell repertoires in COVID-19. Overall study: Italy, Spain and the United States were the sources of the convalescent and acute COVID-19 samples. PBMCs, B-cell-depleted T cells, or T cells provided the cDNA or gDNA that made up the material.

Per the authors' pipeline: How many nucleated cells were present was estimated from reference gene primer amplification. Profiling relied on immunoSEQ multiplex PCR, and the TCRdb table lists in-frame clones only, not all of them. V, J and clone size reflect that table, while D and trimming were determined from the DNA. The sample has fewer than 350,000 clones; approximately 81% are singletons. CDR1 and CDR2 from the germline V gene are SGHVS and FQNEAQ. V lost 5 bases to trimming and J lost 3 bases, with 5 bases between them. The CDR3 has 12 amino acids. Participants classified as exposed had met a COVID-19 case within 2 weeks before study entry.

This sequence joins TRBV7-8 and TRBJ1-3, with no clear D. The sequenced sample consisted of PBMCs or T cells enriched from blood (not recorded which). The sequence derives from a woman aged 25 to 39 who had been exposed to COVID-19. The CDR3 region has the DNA TGTGCCAGCAGCCTTCGTGGAAACACCATATATTTT. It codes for CASSLRGNTIYF.